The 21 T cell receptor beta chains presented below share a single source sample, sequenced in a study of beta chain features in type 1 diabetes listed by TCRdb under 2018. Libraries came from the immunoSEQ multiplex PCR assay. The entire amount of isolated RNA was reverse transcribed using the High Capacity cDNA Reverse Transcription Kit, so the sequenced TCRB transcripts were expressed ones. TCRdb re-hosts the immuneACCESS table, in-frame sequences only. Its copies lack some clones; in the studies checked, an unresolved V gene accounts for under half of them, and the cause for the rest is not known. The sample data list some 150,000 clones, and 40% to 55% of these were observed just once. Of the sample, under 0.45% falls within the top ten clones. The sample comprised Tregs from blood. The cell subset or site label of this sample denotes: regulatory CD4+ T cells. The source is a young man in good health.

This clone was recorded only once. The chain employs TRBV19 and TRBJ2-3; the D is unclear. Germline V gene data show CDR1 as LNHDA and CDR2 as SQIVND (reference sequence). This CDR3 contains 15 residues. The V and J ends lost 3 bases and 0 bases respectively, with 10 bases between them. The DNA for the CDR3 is TGTGCCAGTAGTATTGGTCCACACAGCACAGATACGCAGTATTTT. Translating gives CASSIGPHSTDTQYF.

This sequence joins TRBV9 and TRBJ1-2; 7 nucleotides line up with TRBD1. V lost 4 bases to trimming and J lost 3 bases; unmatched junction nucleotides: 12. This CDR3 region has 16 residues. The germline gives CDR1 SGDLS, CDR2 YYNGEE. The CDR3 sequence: CASSFPPEGGYYGYTF. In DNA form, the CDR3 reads TGTGCCAGCAGCTTCCCACCCGAAGGGGGCTACTATGGCTACACCTTC.

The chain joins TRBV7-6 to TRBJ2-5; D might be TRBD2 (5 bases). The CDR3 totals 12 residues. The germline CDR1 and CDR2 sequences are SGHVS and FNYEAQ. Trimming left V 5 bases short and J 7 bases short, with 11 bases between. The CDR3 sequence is CASSLLRGTQYF. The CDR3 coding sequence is TGTGCCAGCAGCCTCCTTCGGGGGACCCAGTACTTC. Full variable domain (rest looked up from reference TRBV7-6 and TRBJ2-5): GAGVSQSPRYKVTKRGQDVALRCDPISGHVSLYWYRQALGQGPEFLTYFNYEAQQDKSGLPNDRFSAERPEGSISTLTIQRTEQRDSAMYRCASSLLRGTQYFGPGTRLLVL.

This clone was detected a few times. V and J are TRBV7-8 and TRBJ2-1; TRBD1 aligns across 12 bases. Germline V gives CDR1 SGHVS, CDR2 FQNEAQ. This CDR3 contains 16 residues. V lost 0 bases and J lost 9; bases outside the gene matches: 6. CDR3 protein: CASSLATGTGGSEQFF. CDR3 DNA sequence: TGTGCCAGCAGCTTAGCTACCGGGACAGGGGGCAGTGAGCAGTTCTTC.

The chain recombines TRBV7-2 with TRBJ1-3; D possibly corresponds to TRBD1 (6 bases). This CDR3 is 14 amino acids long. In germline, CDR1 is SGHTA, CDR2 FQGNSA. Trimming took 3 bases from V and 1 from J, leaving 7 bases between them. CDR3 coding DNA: TGTGCCAGCAGCTTGGGGGCGTCTGGAAACACCATATATTTT. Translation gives CASSLGASGNTIYF.

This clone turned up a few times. The CDR3 reads CASRKSDEQYF. In nucleotides, the CDR3 is TGTGCCAGCAGAAAGAGTGACGAGCAGTACTTC. The chain combines TRBV6-5 with TRBJ2-7; D gene unclear. Germline V gene sequence: CDR1 MNHEY, CDR2 SVGAGI. This CDR3 has 11 residues. V gave up 6 bases and J gave up 5 bases, with 8 bases separating them.

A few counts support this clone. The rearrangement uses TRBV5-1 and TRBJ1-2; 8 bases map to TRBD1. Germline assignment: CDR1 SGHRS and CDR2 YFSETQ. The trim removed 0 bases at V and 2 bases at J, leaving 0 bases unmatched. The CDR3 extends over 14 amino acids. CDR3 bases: TGCGCCAGCAGCTTGGGACAGGGGAACTATGGCTACACCTTC. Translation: CASSLGQGNYGYTF. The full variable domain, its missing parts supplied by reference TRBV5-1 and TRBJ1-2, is KAGVTQTPRYLIKTRGQQVTLSCSPISGHRSVSWYQQTPGQGLQFLFEYFSETQRNKGNFPGRFSGRQFSNSRSEMNVSTLELGDSALYLCASSLGQGNYGYTFGSGTRLTVV.

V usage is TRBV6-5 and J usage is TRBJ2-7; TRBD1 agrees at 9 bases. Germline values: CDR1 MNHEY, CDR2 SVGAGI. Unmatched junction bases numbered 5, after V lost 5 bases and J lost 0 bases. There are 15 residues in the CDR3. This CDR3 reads CASSVTGGYSYEQYF. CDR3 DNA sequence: TGTGCCAGCAGTGTGACAGGGGGTTACTCCTACGAGCAGTACTTC.

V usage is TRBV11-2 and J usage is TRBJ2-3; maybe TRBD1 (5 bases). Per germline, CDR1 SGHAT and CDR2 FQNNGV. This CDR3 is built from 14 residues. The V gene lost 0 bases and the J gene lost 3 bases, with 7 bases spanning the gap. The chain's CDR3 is CASSLDRVTDTQYF. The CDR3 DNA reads TGTGCCAGCAGCTTAGACAGGGTGACAGATACGCAGTATTTT. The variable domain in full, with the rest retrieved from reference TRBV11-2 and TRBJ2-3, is EAGVAQSPRYKIIEKRQSVAFWCNPISGHATLYWYQQILGQGPKLLIQFQNNGVVDDSQLPKDRFSAERLKGVDSTLKIQPAKLEDSAVYLCASSLDRVTDTQYFGPGTRLTVL.

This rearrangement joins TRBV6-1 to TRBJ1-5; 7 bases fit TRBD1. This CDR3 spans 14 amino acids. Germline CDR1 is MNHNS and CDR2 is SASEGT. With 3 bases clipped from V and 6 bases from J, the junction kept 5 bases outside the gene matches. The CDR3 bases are TGTGCCAGCAGTGAGTCAGGGGACAGTCAGCCCCAGCATTTT. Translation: CASSESGDSQPQHF.

CDR3: CASSLGGRVAEAFF. The CDR3 region has the DNA TGTGCCAGCAGCTTGGGGGGAAGAGTGGCTGAAGCTTTCTTT. The rearrangement uses TRBV7-2 and TRBJ1-1; TRBD1 is a possible D gene (5 bases). The germline V gene encodes CDR1 SGHTA and CDR2 FQGNSA. This CDR3 contains 14 residues. V was cut by 3 bases and J by 6 bases, with 14 bases left in between. Based on the CDR3 plus reference TRBV7-2 and TRBJ1-1, the full variable domain is GAGVSQSPSNKVTEKGKDVELRCDPISGHTALYWYRQSLGQGLEFLIYFQGNSAPDKSGLPSDRFSAERTGGSVSTLTIQRTQQEDSAVYLCASSLGGRVAEAFFGQGTRLTVV.

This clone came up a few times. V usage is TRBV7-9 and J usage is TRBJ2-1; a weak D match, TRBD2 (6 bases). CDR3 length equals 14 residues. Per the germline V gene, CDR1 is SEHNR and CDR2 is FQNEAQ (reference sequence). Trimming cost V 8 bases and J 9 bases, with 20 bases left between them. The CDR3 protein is CASRFLGGGGEQFF. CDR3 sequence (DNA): TGTGCCAGCCGGTTCCTCGGGGGAGGCGGTGAGCAGTTCTTC. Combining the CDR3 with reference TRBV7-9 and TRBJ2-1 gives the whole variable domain DTGVSQNPRHKITKRGQNVTFRCDPISEHNRLYWYRQTLGQGPEFLTYFQNEAQLEKSRLLSDRFSAERPKGSFSTLEIQRTEQGDSAMYLCASRFLGGGGEQFFGPGTRLTVL.

CDR3 sequence: CASSLLGQGQQPQHF. CDR3 nucleotide sequence: TGTGCCAGCAGTTTACTTGGACAGGGGCAACAGCCCCAGCATTTT. The chain has TRBV28 and TRBJ1-5, with 9 bases fitting TRBD1. Germline trimming cut 2 bases from V and 7 bases from J; bases unmatched to any gene: 6. The CDR3 has 15 amino acids. From germline, CDR1 is MDHEN and CDR2 SYDVKM.

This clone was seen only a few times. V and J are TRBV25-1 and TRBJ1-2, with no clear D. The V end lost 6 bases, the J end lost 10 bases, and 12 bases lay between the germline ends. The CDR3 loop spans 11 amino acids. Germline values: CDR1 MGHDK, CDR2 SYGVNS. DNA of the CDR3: TGTGCCAGCAGCCCAGGCCTGGACTACACCTTC. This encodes CASSPGLDYTF.

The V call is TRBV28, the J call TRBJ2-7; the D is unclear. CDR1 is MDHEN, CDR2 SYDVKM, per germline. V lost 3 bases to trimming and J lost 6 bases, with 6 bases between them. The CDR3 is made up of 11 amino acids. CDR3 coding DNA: TGTGCCAGCAGTTTTAGAGTCGAGCAGTACTTC. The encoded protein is CASSFRVEQYF.

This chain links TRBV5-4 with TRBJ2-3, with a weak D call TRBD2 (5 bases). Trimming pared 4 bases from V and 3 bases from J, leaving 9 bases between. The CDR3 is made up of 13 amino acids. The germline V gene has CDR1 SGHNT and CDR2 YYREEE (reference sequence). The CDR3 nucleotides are TGTGCCAGCAGCCCGGGGTCAACAGATACGCAGTATTTT. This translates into CASSPGSTDTQYF.

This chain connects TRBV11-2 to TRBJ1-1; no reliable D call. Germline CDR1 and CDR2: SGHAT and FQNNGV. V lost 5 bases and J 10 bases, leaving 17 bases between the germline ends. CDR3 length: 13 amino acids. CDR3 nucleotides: TGTGCCAGCAGCCGTAATATAGGCGGTGGAGCTTTCTTT. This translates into CASSRNIGGGAFF.

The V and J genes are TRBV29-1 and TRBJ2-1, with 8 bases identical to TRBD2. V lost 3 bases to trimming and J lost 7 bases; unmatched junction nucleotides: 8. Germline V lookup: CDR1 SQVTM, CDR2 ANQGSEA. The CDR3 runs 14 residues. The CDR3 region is CSVDIRGRWNEQFF. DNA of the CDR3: TGCAGCGTTGATATCCGCGGGAGGTGGAATGAGCAGTTCTTC.

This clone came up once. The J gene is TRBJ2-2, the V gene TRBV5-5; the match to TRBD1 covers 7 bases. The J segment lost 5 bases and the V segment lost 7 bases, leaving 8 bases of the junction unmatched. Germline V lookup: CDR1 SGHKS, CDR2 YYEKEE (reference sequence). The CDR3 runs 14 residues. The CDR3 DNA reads TGTGCCAGCCAAAGAACAGGGGAGACCGGGGAGCTGTTTTTT. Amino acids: CASQRTGETGELFF.

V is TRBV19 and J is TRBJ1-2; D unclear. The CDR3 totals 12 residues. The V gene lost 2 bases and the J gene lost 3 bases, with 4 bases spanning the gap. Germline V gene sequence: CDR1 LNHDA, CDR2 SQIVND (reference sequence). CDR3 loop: CASSIRDYGYTF. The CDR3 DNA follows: TGTGCCAGTAGTATACGGGACTATGGCTACACCTTC.

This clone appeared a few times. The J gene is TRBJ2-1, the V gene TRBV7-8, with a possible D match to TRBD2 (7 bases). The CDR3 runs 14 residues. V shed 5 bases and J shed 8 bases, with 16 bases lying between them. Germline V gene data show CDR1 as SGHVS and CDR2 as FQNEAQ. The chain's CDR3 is CASSARGGVYEQFF. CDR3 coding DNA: TGTGCCAGCAGCGCTAGGGGGGGGGTTTATGAGCAGTTCTTC.